Following are 13 T cell receptor beta chains from one sample sequenced in a study of blood T cell repertoires in COVID-19. Assay: immunoSEQ multiplex PCR; the TCRdb copy retains only in-frame clones and omits some. This table has fewer than 350,000 clones, roughly 85% appearing once. Sample: PBMCs or T cells enriched from blood (not recorded which). These receptors all come from a woman aged 25 to 39 who had been exposed to COVID-19.

This chain connects TRBV14 to TRBJ1-2; TRBD1 is a possible D gene (6 bases). CDR1 and CDR2 (germline): SGHDN, FVKESK. The CDR3 covers 14 residues. V gave up 2 bases and J gave up 4 bases, with 11 bases separating them. The DNA for the CDR3 is TGTGCCAGCAGCCAAATCGACAGGAGCTATGGCTACACCTTC. Its translation is CASSQIDRSYGYTF.

The chain links TRBV7-8 to TRBJ2-3, with a tentative D call TRBD1 (5 bases). V lost 1 base to trimming and J lost 5 bases, with 10 bases between them. CDR1 is SGHVS and CDR2 is FQNEAQ in the germline V gene. CDR3 size: 14 residues. Written as DNA, the CDR3 is TGTGCCAGCAGCTTAGGGCAGGGCCTAGATACGCAGTATTTT. Translation: CASSLGQGLDTQYF.

The rearrangement joins TRBV11-2 to TRBJ1-6, with TRBD1 identical over 8 bases. Germline V gene lookup returns CDR1 SGHAT and CDR2 FQNNGV. This CDR3 has 17 residues. Germline trimming cut 5 bases from V and 3 bases from J; bases unmatched to any gene: 9. The CDR3 nucleotides read TGTGCCAGCAGCCCGGACAGGGCGGGGAACTATAATTCACCCCTCCACTTT. Its translation: CASSPDRAGNYNSPLHF.

DNA of the CDR3: TGTGCCAGCAGCAGCCATCAGGGTACCTATGGCTACACCTTC. This codes for CASSSHQGTYGYTF. The J gene is TRBJ1-2, the V gene TRBV27, with D possibly matching TRBD1 (5 bases). The CDR3 is made up of 14 amino acids. Trimming took off 6 bases at V and 4 bases at J, with 15 bases between the two ends. Germline assignment: CDR1 MNHEY and CDR2 SMNVEV (reference sequence).

The genes are TRBV28 and TRBJ1-2; maybe TRBD1 (5 bases). The germline V gene encodes CDR1 MDHEN and CDR2 SYDVKM. Trimming pared 2 bases from V and 4 bases from J, leaving 11 bases between. The CDR3 is made up of 14 amino acids. The CDR3 reads CASSLGGTAYGYTF. The CDR3 DNA is TGTGCCAGCAGTTTAGGGGGGACTGCCTATGGCTACACCTTC.

The chain carries TRBV19 and TRBJ1-5, with TRBD1 as a possible D gene (5 bases). Trimming left V 7 bases short and J 6 bases short, with 22 bases between. CDR3 length: 16 residues. Germline V gives CDR1 LNHDA, CDR2 SQIVND (reference sequence). The CDR3 reads CASKRGSGSGGQPQHF. The DNA of the CDR3 is TGTGCCAGTAAACGAGGATCTGGGTCCGGGGGTCAGCCCCAGCATTTT.

This sequence joins TRBV9 and TRBJ2-7; the match to TRBD1 covers 7 bases. V lost 0 bases, J lost 8 bases, and 5 bases stayed unmatched. CDR3 length: 13 amino acids. Per germline, CDR1 SGDLS and CDR2 YYNGEE. This CDR3 reads CASSVGDSLKQYF. The DNA of the CDR3 is TGTGCCAGCAGCGTAGGGGACAGCTTAAAGCAGTACTTC.

The CDR3 DNA reads as TGTGCCAGCAGGCAACTCCCTTCTGGGGCCAACGTCCTGACTTTC. This encodes CASRQLPSGANVLTF. This chain connects TRBV7-2 to TRBJ2-6, with D unresolved. Trimming took 6 bases from V and 1 from J, leaving 10 bases between them. Per the germline V gene, CDR1 is SGHTA and CDR2 is FQGNSA. This CDR3 is built from 15 residues.

This chain connects TRBV5-1 to TRBJ2-3; 16 positions agree with TRBD2. The CDR3 has 18 amino acids. The V segment lost 4 bases and the J segment 6 bases; nucleotides outside the gene matches: 11. The V gene's germline CDR1 is SGHRS and CDR2 YFSETQ. CDR3 coding DNA: TGCGCCAGCAGCCCCGGGACTAGCGGGAGGGCCGTGTGGGATACGCAGTATTTT. Encoded protein: CASSPGTSGRAVWDTQYF.

This clone was counted only a few times. The rearrangement links TRBV19 to TRBJ1-5; D unclear. With 6 bases removed from V and 6 bases from J, the gap between germline ends came to 12 bases. CDR1 is LNHDA, CDR2 SQIVND, per germline (reference sequence). CDR3 length: 13 amino acids. CDR3 region: CASSGERGQPQHF. The CDR3 DNA reads TGTGCCAGTAGCGGAGAGCGCGGTCAGCCCCAGCATTTT.

Notes on this clone: Additional DNA sequences in this sample encode the identical CDR3. The J gene is TRBJ2-2, the V gene TRBV5-4, with TRBD2 matching over 7 bases. The CDR3 covers 16 residues. CDR1 is SGHNT, CDR2 YYREEE, per germline (reference sequence). V shed 0 bases and J 1 base; nucleotides not matched to a gene: 3. The CDR3, as DNA: TGTGCCAGCAGCTTGGATCGCGGGGGGAACACCGGGGAGCTGTTTTTT. This codes for CASSLDRGGNTGELFF. Variable domain in full (rest from reference TRBV5-4 and TRBJ2-2): ETGVTQSPTHLIKTRGQQVTLRCSSQSGHNTVSWYQQALGQGPQFIFQYYREEENGRGNFPPRFSGLQFPNYSSELNVNALELDDSALYLCASSLDRGGNTGELFFGEGSRLTVL.

The chain joins TRBV21-1 to TRBJ1-3; the table's D gene call, TRBD1, was not cross checked with the DNA. TRBV21-1 is classified as a pseudogene. This CDR3 region has 16 residues. This CDR3 is CASSRRAGTERNTIYF. For the CDR3, the DNA is TGTGCCAGCAGCAGACGTGCAGGGACAGAGAGAAACACCATATATTTT.

This sequence joins TRBV24-1 and TRBJ1-1, with 10 bases matching TRBD1. From germline, CDR1 is KGHDR and CDR2 SFDVKD. The V gene end was trimmed by 6 bases and the J gene end by 4 bases; junction bases not matched to a gene: 10. The CDR3 is 16 amino acids. This CDR3 reads CATSHTSGQGTTEAFF. CDR3 DNA: TGTGCCACCAGTCACACCTCGGGACAGGGGACCACTGAAGCTTTCTTT.